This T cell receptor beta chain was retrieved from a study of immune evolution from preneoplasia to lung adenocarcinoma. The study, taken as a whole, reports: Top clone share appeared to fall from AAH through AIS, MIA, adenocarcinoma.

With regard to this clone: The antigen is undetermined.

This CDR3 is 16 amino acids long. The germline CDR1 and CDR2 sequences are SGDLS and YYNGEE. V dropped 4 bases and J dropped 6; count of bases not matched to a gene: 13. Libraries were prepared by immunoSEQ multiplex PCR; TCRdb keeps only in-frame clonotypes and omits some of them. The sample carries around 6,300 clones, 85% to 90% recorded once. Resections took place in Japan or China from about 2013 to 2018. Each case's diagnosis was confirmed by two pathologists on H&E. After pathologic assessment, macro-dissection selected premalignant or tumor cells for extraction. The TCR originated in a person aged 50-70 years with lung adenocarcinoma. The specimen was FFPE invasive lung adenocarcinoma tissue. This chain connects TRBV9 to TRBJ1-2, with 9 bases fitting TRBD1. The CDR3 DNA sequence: TGTGCCAGCAGCCTATCACAGGGGGCGCTTTGGGATGGCTACACCTTC. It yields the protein CASSLSQGALWDGYTF.